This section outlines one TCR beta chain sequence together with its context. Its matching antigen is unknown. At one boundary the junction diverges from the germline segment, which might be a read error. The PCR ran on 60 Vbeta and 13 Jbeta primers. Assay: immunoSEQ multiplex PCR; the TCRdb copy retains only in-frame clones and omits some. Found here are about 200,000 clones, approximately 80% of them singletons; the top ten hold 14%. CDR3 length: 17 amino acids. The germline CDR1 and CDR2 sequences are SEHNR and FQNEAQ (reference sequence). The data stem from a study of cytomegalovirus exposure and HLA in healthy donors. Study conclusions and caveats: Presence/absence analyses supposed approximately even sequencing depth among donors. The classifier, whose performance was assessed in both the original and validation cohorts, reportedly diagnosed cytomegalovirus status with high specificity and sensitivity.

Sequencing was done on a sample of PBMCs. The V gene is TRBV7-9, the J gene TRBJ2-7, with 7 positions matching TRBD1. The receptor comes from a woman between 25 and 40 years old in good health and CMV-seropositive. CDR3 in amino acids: CSSTSSRSGQSSYEQYF. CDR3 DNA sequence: TGTTCCAGCACCTCATCTCGATCGGGACAGAGCTCCTACGAGCAGTACTTC.